The 26 T cell receptor beta chains listed next were all sequenced from one sample in a study of shared clonotypes between healthy human individuals. Here immunoSEQ multiplex PCR was the method, and the copy in TCRdb shows in-frame clones only, minus some. The repertoire consists of about 1.5 million clones, with 98% occurring once and the leading ten covering about 0.42%. Sequencing was performed on naive CD4+ T cells sorted from blood. Described subset: CD45RA+ positively selected. The source of these receptors is a man aged 30 to 45 in good health.

V gene TRBV7-2 combines with J gene TRBJ2-7; no clear D. This CDR3 is built from 15 residues. Trimming removed 3 bases at V and 0 bases at J, with 12 bases between. The germline V gene has CDR1 SGHTA and CDR2 FQGNSA. As DNA, the CDR3 is TGTGCCAGCAGCTTTGCCGGTCTTAGCTCCTACGAGCAGTACTTC. Its protein product is CASSFAGLSSYEQYF.

In nucleotides, the CDR3 is TGTGCCAGCAGTTTACAGGGGCAAGGAGATACGCAGTATTTT. Its protein product is CASSLQGQGDTQYF. This sequence joins TRBV28 and TRBJ2-3, with a weak D call TRBD1 (6 bases). The ends were cut back, 2 bases at V and 5 bases at J, with 11 bases in the middle. CDR1 and CDR2 from the germline V gene are MDHEN and SYDVKM. The CDR3 contains 14 residues.

The J gene is TRBJ2-7, the V gene TRBV5-1, with 7 bases aligning to TRBD1. V shed 0 bases, J shed 2 bases, and the junction held 11 bases outside the gene matches. Germline-derived CDR1 and CDR2 are SGHRS and YFSETQ. The CDR3 spans 17 residues. The CDR3: CASSLGPTGQPTYEQYF. CDR3 nucleotides: TGCGCCAGCAGCTTGGGACCTACGGGACAGCCAACCTACGAGCAGTACTTC.

The chain combines TRBV5-4 with TRBJ2-2, with D perhaps TRBD2 (6 bases). V dropped 4 bases and J dropped 1 base, with 14 bases sitting between them. This CDR3 has 16 amino acids. The germline CDR1 and CDR2 sequences are SGHNT and YYREEE (reference sequence). The CDR3 reads CASSPGLIKNTGELFF. The CDR3 nucleotides read TGTGCCAGCAGCCCGGGACTGATCAAGAACACCGGGGAGCTGTTTTTT.

V is TRBV7-2 and J is TRBJ2-3; weak D call: TRBD2 (5 bases). This CDR3 has 16 residues. Per germline, CDR1 SGHTA and CDR2 FQGNSA. The V end was cut by 1 base, the J end by 0 bases, with 11 bases between. CDR3 nucleotide sequence: TGTGCCAGCAGCTTAGATGGCGGGTCTAGCACAGATACGCAGTATTTT. Amino acids: CASSLDGGSSTDTQYF.

This sequence joins TRBV21-1 and TRBJ2-6; TRBD1, the table's D call, lacks a check against the DNA. TRBV21-1 is given as a pseudogene. This CDR3 contains 19 residues. The CDR3 DNA follows: TGTGCCAGCAGCAAGACCCCCAGACAGGGGGCGTCTGGGGCCAACGTCCTGACTTTC. This encodes CASSKTPRQGASGANVLTF.

V gene TRBV2 combines with J gene TRBJ1-5; D unresolved. V shed 5 bases and J shed 3 bases, with 14 bases lying between them. Germline V gene lookup returns CDR1 SNHLY and CDR2 FYNNEI. The CDR3 has 15 residues. DNA for the CDR3: TGTGCCAGCAGTTCCCAGGTCAGCATCAATCAGCCCCAGCATTTT. As protein: CASSSQVSINQPQHF.

The V call is TRBV30, the J call TRBJ2-6, with 7 bases lining up with TRBD1. Germline values: CDR1 GTSNPN, CDR2 SVGIG (reference sequence). Trimming at V came to 5 bases and at J to 3 bases, leaving 16 bases not matched to a gene. The CDR3 sequence is 18 residues long. In nucleotides, the CDR3 is TGTGCCTGGCTGAGAGGGACAGCGATAGGCCGTGGGGCCAACGTCCTGACTTTC. Amino acid sequence: CAWLRGTAIGRGANVLTF.

The chain employs TRBV29-1 and TRBJ2-1; TRBD2 agrees at 16 bases. The J segment lost 7 bases and the V segment lost 4 bases, leaving 4 bases of the junction unmatched. Looked up from germline, CDR1 is SQVTM and CDR2 is ANQGSEA. The CDR3 has 15 residues. The CDR3 sequence: CSVGGLAGGPNEQFF. CDR3 DNA: TGCAGCGTTGGGGGACTAGCGGGAGGGCCGAATGAGCAGTTCTTC.

As to this clone: The same CDR3 is also encoded by other DNA sequences in this sample. V and J are TRBV29-1 and TRBJ2-7; unclear D gene. Trimming removed 5 bases from V and 2 bases from J, with 4 bases in between. Germline V CDR1 and CDR2: SQVTM, ANQGSEA. This CDR3 contains 10 residues. The CDR3 reads CSVLAYEQYF. CDR3 sequence (DNA): TGCAGCGTTCTCGCCTACGAGCAGTACTTC.

This clone has only one observation. The chain recombines TRBV7-3 with TRBJ2-3, with 13 bases matching TRBD2. The CDR3 covers 18 residues. V lost 5 bases and J lost 2; bases outside the gene matches: 10. CDR1 and CDR2 (germline): SGHTA, FQGTGA. CDR3 in DNA: TGTGCCAGCAGCCGGACTAGCGGGAGAGTTTGGGACACAGATACGCAGTATTTT. Its protein is CASSRTSGRVWDTDTQYF.

For this clone: At one end, the junction sequence differs from germline, possibly due to a read error. This chain links TRBV4-1 with TRBJ2-2, with D possibly matching TRBD2 (6 bases). This CDR3 region has 17 residues. The germline V gene has CDR1 MGHRA and CDR2 YSYEKL. Here the CDR3 reads CASSQVFGGANTGELFF. The CDR3 DNA is TGCGCCAGCAGCCAAGTATTCGGGGGAGCGAATACCGGGGAGCTGTTTTTT.

This clone came up once. The gene calls are TRBV25-1 and TRBJ1-5; a weak D match, TRBD1 (5 bases). Trimming stripped 4 bases from V and 3 bases from J, with 16 bases between. Germline CDR1 reads MGHDK; CDR2 reads SYGVNS. This CDR3 is 16 amino acids long. The CDR3 DNA is TGTGCCAGCAGTGGCGGGCAGGGAAAGGTCAATCAGCCCCAGCATTTT. Its translation: CASSGGQGKVNQPQHF.

The gene calls are TRBV5-8 and TRBJ1-1, with 7 bases lining up with TRBD1. Unmatched junction bases numbered 5, after V lost 3 bases and J lost 3 bases. This CDR3 has 14 amino acids. Per the germline V gene, CDR1 is SGHTS and CDR2 is YDEGEE. This chain's CDR3 is CASSSRDRYTEAFF. The DNA for the CDR3 is TGTGCCAGCAGCTCCCGGGACAGATACACTGAAGCTTTCTTT.

The chain links TRBV7-9 to TRBJ2-7; 7 bases map to TRBD1. The ends lost 5 bases at V and 5 bases at J; junction bases unmatched: 9. The V gene's germline CDR1 is SEHNR and CDR2 FQNEAQ (reference sequence). This CDR3 spans 14 amino acids. The CDR3 DNA sequence: TGTGCCAGCAGCCGGCGGCGAACAGGGGACGAGCAGTACTTC. This codes for CASSRRRTGDEQYF.

V and J are TRBV7-3 and TRBJ2-6, with D tentatively TRBD1 (6 bases). V gave up 1 base and J gave up 2 bases, with 21 bases separating them. The CDR3 consists of 20 residues. Germline values: CDR1 SGHTA, CDR2 FQGTGA. The CDR3 bases are TGTGCCAGCAGCTTAAGAGGACCCAGGGGCAACGGGCCTGGGGCCAACGTCCTGACTTTC. Encoded protein: CASSLRGPRGNGPGANVLTF.

The chain recombines TRBV5-6 with TRBJ2-3; D gene ambiguous. This CDR3 has 13 amino acids. Germline CDR1 SGHDT, CDR2 YYEEEE. Trimming took off 4 bases at V and 1 base at J, with 7 bases between the two ends. CDR3 nucleotide sequence: TGTGCCAGCAGCAGGACGGGCACAGATACGCAGTATTTT. This codes for CASSRTGTDTQYF.

In the case of this clone: The germline gene is not matched at one end of the junction; a read error may be the cause. The CDR3 here is CASSSPASGTGVGANVPTF. In DNA form, the CDR3 reads TGTGCCAGCAGTTCCCCGGCCTCCGGGACAGGGGTTGGGGCCAACGTCCCGACTTTC. The rearrangement links TRBV28 to TRBJ2-6, with 10 positions matching TRBD1. This CDR3 has 19 amino acids. The V gene's germline CDR1 is MDHEN and CDR2 SYDVKM.

The chain couples TRBV28 to TRBJ1-4, with D unclear. Trimming stripped 3 bases from V and 4 bases from J, with 9 bases between. Germline V lookup: CDR1 MDHEN, CDR2 SYDVKM. The CDR3 has 14 residues. CDR3 sequence: CASSLEGHNEKLFF. The CDR3 region has the DNA TGTGCCAGCAGTTTGGAAGGGCATAATGAAAAACTGTTTTTT.

V gene TRBV15 combines with J gene TRBJ1-1; D uncertain. V was trimmed by 0 bases and J by 5 bases, leaving 10 bases between them. CDR3 length: 14 amino acids. CDR1 and CDR2 (germline): LNHNV, YYDKDF (reference sequence). CDR3 nucleotide sequence: TGTGCCACCAGCAGAGATGCGACCCAGACTGAAGCTTTCTTT. This gives the protein CATSRDATQTEAFF.

The DNA for the CDR3 is TGTGCCATCAGAGATCCGGGACAGGGCGAGACTGAAGCTTTCTTT. Its protein product is CAIRDPGQGETEAFF. The chain uses TRBV10-3 and TRBJ1-1, with 9 bases matching TRBD1. The CDR3 contains 15 residues. The junction had 10 bases not matched to a gene; V was cut back by 6 bases and J by 5 bases. Germline V gives CDR1 ENHRY, CDR2 SYGVKD.

The chain couples TRBV7-6 to TRBJ2-7; D is uncertain. From germline, CDR1 is SGHVS and CDR2 FNYEAQ. CDR3 size: 13 residues. V was cut by 2 bases and J by 2 bases, with 7 bases left in between. The chain's CDR3 is CASSLSRTYEQYF. The CDR3 bases are TGTGCCAGCAGCTTATCTAGGACCTACGAGCAGTACTTC.

This chain uses TRBV19 with TRBJ1-5; the D is unclear. The CDR3 spans 14 residues. Trimming shortened V by 3 bases and J by 8 bases, and 14 bases separated the two germline ends. Germline assignment: CDR1 LNHDA and CDR2 SQIVND (reference sequence). The CDR3 loop is CASSIRSGSEPQHF. In nucleotides, the CDR3 is TGTGCCAGTAGTATTCGCTCAGGATCGGAGCCCCAGCATTTT.

The CDR3 nucleotides are TGCGCCAGCAGCTTGGATAGCGGAACCTACAATGAGCAGTTCTTC. This encodes CASSLDSGTYNEQFF. The chain couples TRBV5-1 to TRBJ2-1, with D possibly matching TRBD2 (6 bases). The length of the CDR3 is 15 residues. Per germline, CDR1 SGHRS and CDR2 YFSETQ. The V end was cut by 0 bases, the J end by 2 bases, with 9 bases between. Filled out from reference TRBV5-1 and TRBJ2-1, the complete variable domain reads KAGVTQTPRYLIKTRGQQVTLSCSPISGHRSVSWYQQTPGQGLQFLFEYFSETQRNKGNFPGRFSGRQFSNSRSEMNVSTLELGDSALYLCASSLDSGTYNEQFFGPGTRLTVL.

This sequence joins TRBV19 and TRBJ1-1; D unclear. Trimming removed 7 bases at V and 5 bases at J, with 20 bases between. CDR3 size: 15 residues. The V gene's germline CDR1 is LNHDA and CDR2 SQIVND (reference sequence). CDR3 region: CASTVVKGTWTEAFF. In nucleotides, the CDR3 is TGTGCCAGTACCGTCGTGAAGGGAACTTGGACTGAAGCTTTCTTT.

This rearrangement joins TRBV30 to TRBJ1-3; 10 bases fit TRBD1. V trimming: 8 bases; J trimming: 2 bases; junction bases outside the gene matches: 3. CDR1 and CDR2 (germline): GTSNPN, SVGIG (reference sequence). CDR3 length: 13 residues. Here the CDR3 DNA reads TGTGCCACCGACAGGGGGCCTGGAAACACCATATATTTT. Translating it yields CATDRGPGNTIYF. Full variable domain (outside the CDR3, taken from reference TRBV30 and TRBJ1-3): SQTIHQWPATLVQPVGSPLSLECTVEGTSNPNLYWYRQAAGRGLQLLFYSVGIGQISSEVPQNLSASRPQDRQFILSSKKLLLSDSGFYLCATDRGPGNTIYFGEGSWLTVV.